The next 13 T cell receptor beta chains were all read from a single sample in a study of cytomegalovirus exposure and HLA in healthy donors (dated by TCRdb to the late 2010s). The library was built by means of the immunoSEQ multiplex PCR assay. A mixture of 60 forward primers for TCR Vbeta segments and 13 reverse primers for TCR Jbeta segments was used in the multiplex PCR. TCRdb mirrors the immuneACCESS table, restricted to in-frame sequences. Some clones are absent from its copies; in checked studies, under half trace to an unresolved V gene, and the reason for the others is unknown. The sample data list 100,000 to 120,000 clones, and 78% of these were observed just once. 1% to 1.5% of the sample belongs to the ten largest clones. Sequencing was carried out using PBMCs. These receptors originate from a woman aged 25 to 39 in good health and CMV-seronegative.

V usage is TRBV6-4 and J usage is TRBJ2-3, with 7 nucleotides matching TRBD2. This CDR3 spans 16 amino acids. Unmatched junction bases numbered 6, after V lost 3 bases and J lost 0 bases. The V gene's germline CDR1 is MRHNA and CDR2 SNTAGT. The CDR3 loop reads CASSENPGLSTDTQYF. CDR3 nucleotides: TGTGCCAGCAGTGAAAACCCGGGACTAAGCACAGATACGCAGTATTTT.

This clone was counted only a few times. The same CDR3 arises from other DNA sequences in this sample as well. V gene TRBV7-2 combines with J gene TRBJ1-1; a possible D gene is TRBD1 (5 bases). Trimming cost V 1 base and J 3 bases, with 9 bases left between them. This CDR3 is 14 amino acids long. Germline V gene data show CDR1 as SGHTA and CDR2 as FQGNSA. CDR3 protein: CASSLGGDHTEAFF. The CDR3 bases are TGTGCCAGCAGCTTAGGCGGGGACCACACTGAAGCTTTCTTT.

The chain couples TRBV30 to TRBJ1-5; 8 bases are shared with TRBD1. The ends lost 2 bases at V and 3 bases at J; junction bases unmatched: 3. Germline V lookup: CDR1 GTSNPN, CDR2 SVGIG (reference sequence). The CDR3 covers 14 residues. The chain's CDR3 is CAWSTGGPNQPQHF. The CDR3 region has the DNA TGTGCCTGGAGTACAGGGGGGCCCAATCAGCCCCAGCATTTT. Full variable domain (rest looked up from reference TRBV30 and TRBJ1-5): SQTIHQWPATLVQPVGSPLSLECTVEGTSNPNLYWYRQAAGRGLQLLFYSVGIGQISSEVPQNLSASRPQDRQFILSSKKLLLSDSGFYLCAWSTGGPNQPQHFGDGTRLSIL.

V gene TRBV7-6 combines with J gene TRBJ2-5; 8 bases agree with TRBD2. V lost 5 bases and J lost 4; bases outside the gene matches: 9. CDR1 and CDR2 (germline): SGHVS, FNYEAQ. CDR3 length equals 15 residues. The CDR3 loop reads CASSTQAGAGETQYF. Here the CDR3 DNA reads TGTGCCAGCAGCACTCAAGCGGGAGCGGGAGAGACCCAGTACTTC. Full variable domain (remainder filled in from reference TRBV7-6 and TRBJ2-5): GAGVSQSPRYKVTKRGQDVALRCDPISGHVSLYWYRQALGQGPEFLTYFNYEAQQDKSGLPNDRFSAERPEGSISTLTIQRTEQRDSAMYRCASSTQAGAGETQYFGPGTRLLVL.

The chain is built from TRBV25-1 and TRBJ2-5, with 11 bases that match TRBD2. Germline loops: CDR1 MGHDK, CDR2 SYGVNS. The CDR3 loop spans 16 amino acids. The V segment lost 3 bases and the J segment 5 bases; nucleotides outside the gene matches: 8. CDR3 protein: CASSDSGGGVRETQYF. CDR3 in DNA: TGTGCCAGCAGTGATAGCGGGGGGGGTGTTAGGGAGACCCAGTACTTC.

The chain recombines TRBV4-1 with TRBJ1-2; TRBD1 matches at 10 bases. This CDR3 spans 16 amino acids. V trimming: 2 bases; J trimming: 7 bases; junction bases outside the gene matches: 10. Looked up from germline, CDR1 is MGHRA and CDR2 is YSYEKL. CDR3 in amino acids: CASSQSAGDRGFGYTF. CDR3 coding DNA: TGCGCCAGCAGCCAATCCGCGGGGGACAGGGGATTTGGCTACACCTTC.

The table lists this clone with a count of one. V is TRBV6-5 and J is TRBJ2-1; D remains unclear. The CDR3 runs 14 residues. V lost 7 bases and J 8 bases, leaving 18 bases between the germline ends. The germline gives CDR1 MNHEY, CDR2 SVGAGI. CDR3 sequence: CASIPSLVSDEQFF. DNA of the CDR3: TGTGCCAGCATCCCCTCCTTGGTCTCGGATGAGCAGTTCTTC.

The chain combines TRBV30 with TRBJ2-7; TRBD2 matches 11 bases. This CDR3 region has 15 residues. Germline V gene lookup returns CDR1 GTSNPN and CDR2 SVGIG (reference sequence). Trimming at V came to 0 bases and at J to 2 bases, leaving 3 bases not matched to a gene. The CDR3 is CAWSVLAGATYEQYF. The CDR3 DNA reads TGTGCCTGGAGTGTACTAGCGGGGGCAACCTACGAGCAGTACTTC.

The genes are TRBV27 and TRBJ1-5, with a weak D call TRBD1 (6 bases). The CDR3 consists of 13 residues. Germline CDR1 is MNHEY and CDR2 is SMNVEV (reference sequence). The V and J ends lost 3 bases and 5 bases respectively, with 8 bases between them. The CDR3 spells CASSFRGYQPQHF. The CDR3 coding sequence is TGTGCCAGCAGTTTCAGGGGATATCAGCCCCAGCATTTT.

The chain joins TRBV10-3 to TRBJ1-1, with D tentatively TRBD1 (6 bases). The CDR3 sequence is 13 residues long. V lost 4 bases to trimming and J lost 2 bases, with 8 bases between them. CDR1 and CDR2 (germline): ENHRY, SYGVKD. CDR3 nucleotide sequence: TGTGCCATCAGTGGGACAGCAAACACTGAAGCTTTCTTT. Its protein is CAISGTANTEAFF.

This sequence joins TRBV30 and TRBJ2-2; 10 nucleotides match TRBD1. The CDR3 runs 15 residues. V lost 6 bases, J lost 6 bases, and 10 bases stayed unmatched. Germline loops: CDR1 GTSNPN, CDR2 SVGIG (reference sequence). The CDR3 sequence: CACTRQGAVSGELFF. The CDR3 nucleotides read TGTGCCTGTACCCGACAGGGGGCTGTATCCGGGGAGCTGTTTTTT.

This sequence joins TRBV29-1 and TRBJ2-3; D may be TRBD1 (5 bases). The germline gives CDR1 SQVTM, CDR2 ANQGSEA. Trimming took off 7 bases at V and 1 base at J, with 15 bases between the two ends. The CDR3 totals 14 residues. CDR3 nucleotide sequence: TGCAGCGCCAGGGTGTGGGGTGGCACAGATACGCAGTATTTT. This translates into CSARVWGGTDTQYF.

Only a few counts were recorded for this clone. The chain uses TRBV4-1 and TRBJ1-1, with D hard to call. Germline CDR1 and CDR2: MGHRA and YSYEKL. Trimming removed 5 bases from V and 1 base from J, with 11 bases in between. CDR3 length: 14 residues. This CDR3 reads CASSSPVQNTEAFF. DNA of the CDR3: TGCGCCAGCAGCTCCCCCGTACAGAACACTGAAGCTTTCTTT.